This TCR beta chain is drawn from a study of OX40 agonist ivuxolimab in advanced cancers. On this clone itself: Its antigen is as yet unknown.

V shed 1 base, J shed 2 bases, and the junction held 5 bases outside the gene matches. This CDR3 is 15 amino acids long. Germline V lookup: CDR1 SGHDT, CDR2 YYEEEE. Broader study findings: There was clonal expansion of CD4+ and CD8+ blood T cells by week 6 at 0.1 to 3.0 mg/kg. On average, CD8+ T cells showed a greater number of expanded clones than CD4+.

The repertoire was sequenced with immunoSEQ multiplex PCR; TCRdb's copy has only in-frame clones and lacks some. Counted here are 25,000 to 40,000 clones, around 87% occurring once; the ten biggest clones make up under 30%. The sample was CD4+ or CD8+ T cells sorted from blood, taken in a trial of the OX40 agonist ivuxolimab. V usage is TRBV5-6 and J usage is TRBJ2-7; 8 bases agree with TRBD1. The clonotype originates from an adult with an advanced solid tumor such as melanoma, head and neck, liver or kidney cancer. CDR3 loop: CASSLPGGATYEQYF. The CDR3 bases are TGTGCCAGCAGCTTGCCAGGGGGCGCGACCTACGAGCAGTACTTC.